This T cell receptor (beta chain) was observed in a study of blood T cell repertoires in COVID-19 (dated by TCRdb to between 2020 and 2021). Turning to the overall study: Samples covering the acute and convalescent phases of COVID-19 were provided by collaborators in the United States, Italy and Spain. The material from the prospective study consisted of cDNA or gDNA derived from T cells, B-cell-depleted T cells, or PBMCs. The dataset comprised deeply sampled blood TCRbeta repertoires from subjects exposed to, actively infected with, or recovered from COVID-19. A freely available public database, intended as a resource for researchers studying the immune response to SARS-CoV-2, is where the repertoires were released. The samples were drawn from the first 160 participants of the ongoing ImmuneRACE study and from more than 1,000 subjects provided by 6 global collaborators. The sample metadata nearly always contained a de-identified subject ID, COVID-19 status, age in years and sex. Where available, HLA class I and class II types were obtained from metadata supplied by the sample provider rather than from assay-based typing.

Spanning cysteine to phenylalanine, the CDR3 consists of 15 amino acids. CDR3 DNA only is kept here, 45 bases in frame from base 1. CDR1 is given as MNHEY and CDR2 as SVGAGI, both from the germline V gene. The junction carries 16 bases between V and J, which are trimmed by 7 bases and 6 bases respectively. Points the paper makes about the study in general: The quantity of clinical and demographic metadata differed by source and by participant and was supplied without curation.

Participants in the prospective study were enrolled through a virtual design, were aged roughly 18 to 95 years, and lived in 20 to 30 United States geographic areas. In the prospective study, participants were assigned to cohorts based on the clinical history participants reported in a screening survey and a study questionnaire. For ImmuneRACE Cohort 3, a participant was defined as recovered based on two consecutive negative NP/OP PCR tests, clearance by a healthcare professional, or resolution of symptoms. Mobile phlebotomists in the prospective study collected whole blood, serum and a nasopharyngeal or oropharyngeal swab from every participant. Over a roughly 2-month period, participants in the prospective study had the option of providing additional blood draws and questionnaires. Before DNA extraction, blood samples from the prospective study were shipped at room temperature or frozen. TCRbeta CDR3 regions were amplified from genomic DNA using the immunoSEQ Assay, a bias-controlled multiplex PCR. Per the source publication's procedure: The number of nucleated cells in each sample was estimated by amplification of reference gene primers within the assay. To quantify the absolute abundance of each unique TCRbeta CDR3 rearrangement, sequence reads were collapsed and filtered. For each sample, productive Simpson clonality was calculated as the square root of Simpson's diversity index over productive rearrangements. Sourced from immuneACCESS, this table was stored by TCRdb with only in-frame sequences that have V and J called. A share of the clones is absent; for the studies checked, an unresolved V gene accounts for under half, and the remainder has no known explanation. V, J and clone size reflect that table, while D and trimming were determined from the DNA. The sample table records roughly 170,000 clones; almost 80% of these occur just once. In total, the top ten clones hold approximately 15% of the sample.

About this clone itself: Its antigen has not been determined. No base quality values were provided; no much bigger clone lies one nucleotide off.

Sequenced: PBMCs or T cells enriched from blood (not recorded which). The rearrangement combines TRBV6-5 with TRBJ1-6; possibly the D gene is TRBD1, per 6 matching bases. This receptor was taken from a woman aged 50 to 65 who had recovered from COVID-19. Here is the DNA: TGTGCCAGCACATTACAGGGCTTGGCTAATTCACCCCTCCACTTT. Its product reads: CASTLQGLANSPLHF.